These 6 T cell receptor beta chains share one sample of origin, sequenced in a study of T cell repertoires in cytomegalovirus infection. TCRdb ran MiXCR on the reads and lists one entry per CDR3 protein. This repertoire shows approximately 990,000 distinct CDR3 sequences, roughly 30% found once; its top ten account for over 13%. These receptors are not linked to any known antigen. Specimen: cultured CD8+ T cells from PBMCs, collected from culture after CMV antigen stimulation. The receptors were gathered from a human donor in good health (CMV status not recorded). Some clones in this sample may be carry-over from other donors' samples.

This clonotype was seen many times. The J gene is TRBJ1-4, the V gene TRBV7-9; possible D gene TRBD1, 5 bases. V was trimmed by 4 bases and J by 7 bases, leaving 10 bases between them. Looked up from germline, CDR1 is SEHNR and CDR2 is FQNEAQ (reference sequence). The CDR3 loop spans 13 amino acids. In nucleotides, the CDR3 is TGTGCCAGCAGCTGGCAGGGTGGTGAAAAACTGTTTTTT. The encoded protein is CASSWQGGEKLFF.

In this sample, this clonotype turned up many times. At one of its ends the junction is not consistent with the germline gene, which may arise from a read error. The CDR3 protein is CASSQGRVTDTQYF. CDR3 sequence (DNA): TGTGCTAGCAGCCAGGGGAGGGTCACAGATACGCAGTATTTT. The chain employs TRBV7-6 and TRBJ2-3, with D perhaps matching TRBD2 (7 bases). CDR3 length equals 14 residues. CDR1 and CDR2 (germline): SGHVS, FNYEAQ.

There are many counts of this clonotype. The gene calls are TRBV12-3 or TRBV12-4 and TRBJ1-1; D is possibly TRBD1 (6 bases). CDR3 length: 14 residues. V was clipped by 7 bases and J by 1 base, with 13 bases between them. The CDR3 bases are TGTGCCAGCAACCCCGACAGGACGAACACTGAAGCTTTCTTT. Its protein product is CASNPDRTNTEAFF.

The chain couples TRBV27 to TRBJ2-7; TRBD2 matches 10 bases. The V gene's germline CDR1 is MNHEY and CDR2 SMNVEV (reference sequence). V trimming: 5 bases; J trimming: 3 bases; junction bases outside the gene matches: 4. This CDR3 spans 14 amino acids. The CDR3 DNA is TGTGCCAGCAGTCCTAGCGGGGGAAACTACGAGCAGTACTTC. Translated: CASSPSGGNYEQYF.

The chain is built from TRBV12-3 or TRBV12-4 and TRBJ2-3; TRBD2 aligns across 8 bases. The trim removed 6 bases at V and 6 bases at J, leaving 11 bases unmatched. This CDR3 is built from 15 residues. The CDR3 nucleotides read TGTGCCAGCAGATCCTCCGGGACTAGTTTTGATACGCAGTATTTT. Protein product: CASRSSGTSFDTQYF.

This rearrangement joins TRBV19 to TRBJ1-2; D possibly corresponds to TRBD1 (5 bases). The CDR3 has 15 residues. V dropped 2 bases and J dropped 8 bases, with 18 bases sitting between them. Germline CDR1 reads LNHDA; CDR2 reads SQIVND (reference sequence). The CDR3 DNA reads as TGTGCCAGTAGTATAAGGGGACCATCGGGGAGAGGCTACACCTTC. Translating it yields CASSIRGPSGRGYTF.